What follows are 20 T cell receptor beta chains derived from one specimen sequenced in a study of beta chain features in type 1 diabetes. Study-level results: For Type 1 diabetes patients, all four CD4+ subsets carried TCRB CDR3s that were moderately but significantly shorter.

Reverse transcription of all isolated RNA meant that expressed TCRB transcripts were sequenced. Clones were sequenced by immunoSEQ multiplex PCR, and TCRdb holds only the in-frame ones, with some missing. The sample holds 140,000 or so clones, about 13% seen once. The antigens these receptors bind are not known. Sequenced: central memory CD4+ T cells from blood. The receptor source for this set is a man between 18 and 29 years old with type 1 diabetes.

This clone was seen only a few times. The chain links TRBV4-1 to TRBJ1-1, with D unclear. The length of the CDR3 is 13 residues. Looked up from germline, CDR1 is MGHRA and CDR2 is YSYEKL. Trimming shortened V by 7 bases and J by 1 base, and 10 bases separated the two germline ends. The CDR3: CASNLDGNTEAFF. DNA of the CDR3: TGCGCCAGCAACTTGGACGGGAACACTGAAGCTTTCTTT.

This clone was observed a handful of times. The rearrangement links TRBV30 to TRBJ1-4; D gene unclear. This CDR3 region has 12 residues. The V gene's germline CDR1 is GTSNPN and CDR2 SVGIG (reference sequence). Trimming removed 0 bases at V and 14 bases at J, with 13 bases between. CDR3 coding DNA: TGTGCCTGGAGTGTATCTGGTCGTTGGCTGTTTTTT. Translating it yields CAWSVSGRWLFF.

In this sample, this clone turned up once. The chain has TRBV5-1 and TRBJ2-3; D unresolved. The V end was cut by 3 bases, the J end by 0 bases, with 8 bases between. The V gene's germline CDR1 is SGHRS and CDR2 YFSETQ. The CDR3 consists of 14 residues. In DNA, the CDR3 is TGCGCCAGCAGCTCGTCTCACAGCACAGATACGCAGTATTTT. Translated: CASSSSHSTDTQYF.

This clone was observed a handful of times. The chain recombines TRBV9 with TRBJ1-2; 9 positions agree with TRBD1. V was clipped by 3 bases and J by 7 bases; unmatched bases: 10. CDR3 length: 15 residues. CDR1 is SGDLS, CDR2 YYNGEE, per germline. The CDR3 region has the DNA TGTGCCAGCAGCGCTCAAACAGGGGGCGCGGTTGGCTACACCTTC. Amino acid sequence: CASSAQTGGAVGYTF. Together with reference TRBV9 and TRBJ1-2, the CDR3 gives the full variable domain: DSGVTQTPKHLITATGQRVTLRCSPRSGDLSVYWYQQSLDQGLQFLIQYYNGEERAKGNILERFSAQQFPDLHSELNLSSLELGDSALYFCASSAQTGGAVGYTFGSGTRLTVV.

This clone has only a few counts. The V and J genes are TRBV2 and TRBJ2-1; 8 bases map to TRBD1. J lost 4 bases, V lost 5 bases, and 7 bases had no gene match. The CDR3 runs 15 residues. Per the germline V gene, CDR1 is SNHLY and CDR2 is FYNNEI. CDR3 nucleotide sequence: TGTGCCAGCAGTCTTCAGGGGGCTGTGTACAATGAGCAGTTCTTC. It translates to CASSLQGAVYNEQFF.

This clone came up a few times. The V and J genes are TRBV5-1 and TRBJ2-5; weak D call: TRBD2 (7 bases). Trimming cost V 4 bases and J 5 bases, with 18 bases left between them. Per the germline V gene, CDR1 is SGHRS and CDR2 is YFSETQ. The CDR3 runs to 15 residues. The CDR3 DNA is TGCGCCAGCAGCCCGATTGAACAGGGAGGGGAGACCCAGTACTTC. Translated, it gives CASSPIEQGGETQYF.

The rearrangement uses TRBV30 and TRBJ2-6; D unresolved. Germline V gene sequence: CDR1 GTSNPN, CDR2 SVGIG (reference sequence). Trimming cost V 8 bases and J 0 bases, with 8 bases left between them. This CDR3 contains 13 residues. The DNA for the CDR3 is TGTGCCAGAGAGACCTCTGGGGCCAACGTCCTGACTTTC. This encodes CARETSGANVLTF.

This clone has only a few counts. The rearrangement joins TRBV7-8 to TRBJ2-7; D remains unclear. CDR3 length equals 12 residues. Germline CDR1 reads SGHVS; CDR2 reads FQNEAQ. V was cut by 2 bases and J by 4 bases, with 6 bases left in between. CDR3 DNA sequence: TGTGCCAGCAGCTTAAATGCTTACGAGCAGTACTTC. The encoded protein is CASSLNAYEQYF. Supplemented by reference TRBV7-8 and TRBJ2-7, the full variable domain reads GAGVSQSPRYKVAKRGQDVALRCDPISGHVSLFWYQQALGQGPEFLTYFQNEAQLDKSGLPSDRFFAERPEGSVSTLKIQRTQQEDSAVYLCASSLNAYEQYFGPGTRLTVT.

The rearrangement joins TRBV28 to TRBJ1-1; no firm D call. From germline, CDR1 is MDHEN and CDR2 SYDVKM. The CDR3 is 11 amino acids. The V end was cut by 6 bases, the J end by 8 bases, with 10 bases between. The CDR3 DNA is TGTGCCAGCAGCCACGACCCCGAAGCTTTCTTT. Protein product: CASSHDPEAFF.

This clone appeared many times. The CDR3 region has the DNA TGTGCCAGCAGTTTATTTCCCTGGGGTTCACCCCTCCACTTT. Translation gives CASSLFPWGSPLHF. J is TRBJ1-6 and V is TRBV27; no definite D call. Between the trimmed V and J ends, which lost 1 base and 9 bases, there was a span of 10 bases. The CDR3 has 14 amino acids. Germline CDR1 is MNHEY and CDR2 is SMNVEV (reference sequence).

The CDR3 is CASTPEPSGQETQYF. CDR3 coding DNA: TGTGCCAGCACCCCCGAGCCGAGCGGCCAAGAGACCCAGTACTTC. This chain uses TRBV6-5 with TRBJ2-5, with D possibly being TRBD2 (5 bases). This CDR3 contains 15 residues. Looked up from germline, CDR1 is MNHEY and CDR2 is SVGAGI. V was pared by 7 bases and J by 1 base, with 16 bases between.

This clone was counted a single time. J is TRBJ1-1 and V is TRBV4-1; TRBD1 agrees at 9 bases. Trimming cost V 2 bases and J 7 bases; bases outside gene matches: 2. This CDR3 spans 13 amino acids. Per germline, CDR1 MGHRA and CDR2 YSYEKL. The CDR3 coding sequence is TGCGCCAGCAGCCAACGGACAGGGGTTGAAGCTTTCTTT. Protein sequence: CASSQRTGVEAFF.

This chain uses TRBV4-2 with TRBJ1-2, with D hard to call. CDR1 and CDR2 from the germline V gene are LGHNA and YNFKEQ. The CDR3 spans 12 residues. V was pared by 0 bases and J by 5 bases, with 4 bases between. This CDR3 is CASSQEIYGYTF. CDR3 bases: TGTGCCAGCAGCCAAGAAATATATGGCTACACCTTC.

The CDR3 loop is CASSEPARNGYTF. The CDR3 bases are TGTGCCAGCAGTGAACCGGCAAGAAATGGCTACACCTTC. This sequence joins TRBV6-1 and TRBJ1-2; D is ambiguous. The V gene lost 2 bases and the J gene lost 6 bases, with 10 bases spanning the gap. Germline loops: CDR1 MNHNS, CDR2 SASEGT. The CDR3 spans 13 residues.

The rearrangement uses TRBV6-6 and TRBJ1-4; possible D gene TRBD1, 5 bases. Germline V gene sequence: CDR1 MNHNY, CDR2 SVGAGI (reference sequence). V was pared by 6 bases and J by 5 bases, with 16 bases between. The CDR3 consists of 15 residues. CDR3 protein: CASRGNDRPNEKLFF. The DNA of the CDR3 is TGTGCCAGCAGAGGGAACGACAGACCGAATGAAAAACTGTTTTTT.

There are a few counts of this clone. The J gene is TRBJ1-4, the V gene TRBV18, with 7 nucleotides matching TRBD1. Germline-derived CDR1 and CDR2 are KGHSH and LQKENI. The length of the CDR3 is 13 residues. V lost 6 bases to trimming and J lost 8 bases; unmatched junction nucleotides: 6. CDR3 DNA sequence: TGTGCCAGCTCCGGGACAGTAGGCGAAAAACTGTTTTTT. This encodes CASSGTVGEKLFF.

The J gene is TRBJ2-2, the V gene TRBV7-2; D unclear. Trimming stripped 2 bases from V and 6 bases from J, with 13 bases between. This CDR3 has 15 amino acids. The germline V gene encodes CDR1 SGHTA and CDR2 FQGNSA. The CDR3 sequence is CASSLSWQSPGELFF. DNA of the CDR3: TGTGCCAGCAGCTTATCGTGGCAGTCCCCCGGGGAGCTGTTTTTT.

This clone was picked up a small number of times. The genes are TRBV29-1 and TRBJ1-1, with TRBD1 matching 9 bases. This CDR3 region has 13 residues. CDR1 is SQVTM and CDR2 is ANQGSEA in the germline V gene. Unmatched junction bases numbered 4, after V lost 5 bases and J lost 3 bases. This CDR3 reads CSVTGGADTEAFF. CDR3 nucleotide sequence: TGCAGCGTTACAGGGGGCGCGGACACTGAAGCTTTCTTT.

This chain joins TRBV7-2 and TRBJ1-5, with D possibly matching TRBD1 (5 bases). Germline CDR1 is SGHTA and CDR2 is FQGNSA. The germline V and J ends were trimmed by 5 bases and 7 bases, with 12 bases remaining between them. The CDR3 is 13 amino acids. The CDR3 is CASSKGREQPQHF. The CDR3 DNA reads TGTGCCAGCAGCAAGGGACGAGAGCAGCCCCAGCATTTT.

This rearrangement joins TRBV11-2 to TRBJ1-2; perhaps TRBD1 as D (6 bases). From germline, CDR1 is SGHAT and CDR2 FQNNGV. V was clipped by 2 bases and J by 0 bases, with 7 bases between them. This CDR3 spans 14 amino acids. CDR3 bases: TGTGCCAGCAGCTTACAGGGGTCTAACTATGGCTACACCTTC. This translates into CASSLQGSNYGYTF.